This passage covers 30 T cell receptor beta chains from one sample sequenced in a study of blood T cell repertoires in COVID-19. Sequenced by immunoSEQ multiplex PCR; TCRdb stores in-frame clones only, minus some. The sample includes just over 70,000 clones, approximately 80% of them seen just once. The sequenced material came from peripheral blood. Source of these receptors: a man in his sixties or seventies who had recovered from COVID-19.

CDR3 coding DNA: TGCGCCAGCGCCGAGAGCACGGGGGAAGGAGAGACCCAGTACTTC. Its translation: CASAESTGEGETQYF. J is TRBJ2-5 and V is TRBV5-1, with TRBD2 as a possible D gene (6 bases). CDR1 is SGHRS and CDR2 is YFSETQ in the germline V gene. The V gene lost 7 bases and the J gene lost 4 bases, with 20 bases spanning the gap. The CDR3 contains 15 residues.

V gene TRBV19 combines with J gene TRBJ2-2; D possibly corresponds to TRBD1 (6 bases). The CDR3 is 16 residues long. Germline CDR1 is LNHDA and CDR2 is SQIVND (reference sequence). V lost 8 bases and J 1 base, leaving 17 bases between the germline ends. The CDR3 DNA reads TGTGCCAGTTGTCTTTGGGACACTAAGAACACCGGGGAGCTGTTTTTT. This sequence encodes CASCLWDTKNTGELFF.

The CDR3 sequence: CASSFNGEETQYF. CDR3 bases: TGTGCCAGCAGTTTTAACGGGGAAGAGACCCAGTACTTC. V usage is TRBV28 and J usage is TRBJ2-5; tentative D call: TRBD2 (5 bases). The V and J ends lost 3 bases and 3 bases respectively, with 8 bases between them. This CDR3 contains 13 residues. Germline V gene data show CDR1 as MDHEN and CDR2 as SYDVKM.

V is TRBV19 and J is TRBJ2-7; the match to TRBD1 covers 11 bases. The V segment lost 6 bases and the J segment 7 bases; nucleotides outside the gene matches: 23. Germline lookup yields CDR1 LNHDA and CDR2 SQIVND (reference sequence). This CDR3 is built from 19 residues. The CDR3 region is CASSPGETGTGGYPLEQYF. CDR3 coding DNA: TGTGCCAGTAGCCCAGGGGAGACCGGGACAGGGGGTTACCCTCTGGAGCAGTACTTC.

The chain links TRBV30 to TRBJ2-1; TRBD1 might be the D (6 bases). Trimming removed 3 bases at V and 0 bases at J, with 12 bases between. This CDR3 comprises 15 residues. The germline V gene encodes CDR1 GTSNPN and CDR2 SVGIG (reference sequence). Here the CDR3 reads CAWSSTGFSYNEQFF. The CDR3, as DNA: TGTGCCTGGAGCTCCACAGGGTTCTCCTACAATGAGCAGTTCTTC.

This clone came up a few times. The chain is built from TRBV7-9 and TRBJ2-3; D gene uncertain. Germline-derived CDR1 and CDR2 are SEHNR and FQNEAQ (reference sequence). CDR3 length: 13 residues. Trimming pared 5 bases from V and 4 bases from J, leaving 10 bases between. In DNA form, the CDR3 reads TGTGCCAGCAGCCCCCGAGGTCCAGATACGCAGTATTTT. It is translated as CASSPRGPDTQYF.

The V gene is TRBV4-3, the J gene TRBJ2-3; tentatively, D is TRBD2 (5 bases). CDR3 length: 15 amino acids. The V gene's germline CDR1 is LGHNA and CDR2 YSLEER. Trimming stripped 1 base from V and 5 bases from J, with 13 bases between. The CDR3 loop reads CASSQAFRDGDTQYF. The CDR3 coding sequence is TGCGCCAGCAGCCAAGCTTTCCGGGATGGAGATACGCAGTATTTT.

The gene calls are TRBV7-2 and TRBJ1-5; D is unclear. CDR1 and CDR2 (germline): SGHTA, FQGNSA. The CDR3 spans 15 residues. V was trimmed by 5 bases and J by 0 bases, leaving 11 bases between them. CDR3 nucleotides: TGTGCCAGCAGCCTGGTCGGGGATAGCAATCAGCCCCAGCATTTT. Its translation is CASSLVGDSNQPQHF.

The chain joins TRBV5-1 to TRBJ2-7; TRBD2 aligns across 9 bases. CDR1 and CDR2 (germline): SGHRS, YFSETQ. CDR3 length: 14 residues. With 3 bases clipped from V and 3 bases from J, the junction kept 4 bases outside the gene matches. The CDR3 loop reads CASSYSGSVYEQYF. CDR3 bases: TGCGCCAGCAGCTATAGCGGGAGTGTCTACGAGCAGTACTTC.

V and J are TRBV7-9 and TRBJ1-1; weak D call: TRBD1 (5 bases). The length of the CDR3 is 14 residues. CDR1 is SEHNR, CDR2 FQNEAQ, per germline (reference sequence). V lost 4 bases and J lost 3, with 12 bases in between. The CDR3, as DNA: TGTGCCAGCAGCTCGCCCCGCAGGGACACTGAAGCTTTCTTT. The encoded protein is CASSSPRRDTEAFF.

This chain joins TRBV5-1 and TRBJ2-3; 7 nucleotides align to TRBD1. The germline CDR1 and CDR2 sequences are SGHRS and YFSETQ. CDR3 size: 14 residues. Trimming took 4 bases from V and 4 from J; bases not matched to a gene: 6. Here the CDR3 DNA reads TGCGCCAGCAGCCGACAGGGTAGCCCAGATACGCAGTATTTT. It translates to CASSRQGSPDTQYF. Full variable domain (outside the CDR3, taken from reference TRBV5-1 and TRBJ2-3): KAGVTQTPRYLIKTRGQQVTLSCSPISGHRSVSWYQQTPGQGLQFLFEYFSETQRNKGNFPGRFSGRQFSNSRSEMNVSTLELGDSALYLCASSRQGSPDTQYFGPGTRLTVL.

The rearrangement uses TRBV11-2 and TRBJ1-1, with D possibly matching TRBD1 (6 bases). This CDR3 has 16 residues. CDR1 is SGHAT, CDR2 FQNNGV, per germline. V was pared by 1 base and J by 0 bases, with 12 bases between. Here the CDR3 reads CASSLAPQGLNTEAFF. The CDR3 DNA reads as TGTGCCAGCAGCTTAGCCCCACAGGGATTGAACACTGAAGCTTTCTTT.

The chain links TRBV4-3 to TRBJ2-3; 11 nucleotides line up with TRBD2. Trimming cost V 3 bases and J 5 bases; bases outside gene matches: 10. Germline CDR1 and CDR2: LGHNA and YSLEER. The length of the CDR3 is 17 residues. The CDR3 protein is CASSQGTSGRLGDTQYF. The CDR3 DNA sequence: TGCGCCAGCAGCCAGGGAACTAGCGGGAGACTCGGAGATACGCAGTATTTT.

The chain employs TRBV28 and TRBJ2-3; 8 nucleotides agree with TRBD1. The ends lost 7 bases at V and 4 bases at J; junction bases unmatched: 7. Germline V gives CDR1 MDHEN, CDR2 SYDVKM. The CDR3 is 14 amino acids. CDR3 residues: CASIGQGVPDTQYF. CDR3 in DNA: TGTGCCAGCATCGGACAGGGAGTCCCAGATACGCAGTATTTT.

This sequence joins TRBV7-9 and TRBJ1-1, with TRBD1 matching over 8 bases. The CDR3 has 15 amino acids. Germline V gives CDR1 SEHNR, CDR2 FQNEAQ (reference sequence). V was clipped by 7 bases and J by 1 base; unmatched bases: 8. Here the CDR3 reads CASTTPGTGNTEAFF. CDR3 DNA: TGTGCCAGCACCACCCCAGGGACAGGGAACACTGAAGCTTTCTTT.

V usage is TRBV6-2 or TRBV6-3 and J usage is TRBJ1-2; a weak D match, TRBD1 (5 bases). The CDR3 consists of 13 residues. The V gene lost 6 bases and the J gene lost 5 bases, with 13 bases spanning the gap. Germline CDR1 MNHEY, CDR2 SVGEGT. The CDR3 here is CASSAGTPYGYTF. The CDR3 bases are TGTGCCAGCAGCGCCGGGACTCCTTATGGCTACACCTTC.

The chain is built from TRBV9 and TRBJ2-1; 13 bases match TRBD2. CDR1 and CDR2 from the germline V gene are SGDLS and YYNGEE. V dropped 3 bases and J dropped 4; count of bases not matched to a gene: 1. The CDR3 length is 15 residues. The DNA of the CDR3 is TGTGCCAGCAGCGAGGGACTAGCGGGGTACAATGAGCAGTTCTTC. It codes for CASSEGLAGYNEQFF.

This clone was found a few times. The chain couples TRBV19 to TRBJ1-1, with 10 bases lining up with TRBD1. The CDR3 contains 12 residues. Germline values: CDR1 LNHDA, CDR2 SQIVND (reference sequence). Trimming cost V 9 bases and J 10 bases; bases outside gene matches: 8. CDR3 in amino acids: CASGTGVMLAFF. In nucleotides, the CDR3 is TGTGCCAGCGGGACAGGGGTTATGTTAGCTTTCTTT.

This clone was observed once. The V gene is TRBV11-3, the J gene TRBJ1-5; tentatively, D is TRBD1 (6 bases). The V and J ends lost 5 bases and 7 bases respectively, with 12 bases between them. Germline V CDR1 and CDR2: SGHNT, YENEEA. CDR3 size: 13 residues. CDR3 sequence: CASSQQQGQPQHF. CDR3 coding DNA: TGTGCCAGCAGCCAACAACAGGGACAGCCCCAGCATTTT.

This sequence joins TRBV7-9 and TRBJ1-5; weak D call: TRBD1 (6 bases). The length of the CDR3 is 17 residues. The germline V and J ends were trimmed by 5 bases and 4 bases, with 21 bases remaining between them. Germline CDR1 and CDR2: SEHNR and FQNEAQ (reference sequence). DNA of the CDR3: TGTGCCAGCAGCCGTGGACAGCAGAGTGGGGTTAATCAGCCCCAGCATTTT. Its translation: CASSRGQQSGVNQPQHF.

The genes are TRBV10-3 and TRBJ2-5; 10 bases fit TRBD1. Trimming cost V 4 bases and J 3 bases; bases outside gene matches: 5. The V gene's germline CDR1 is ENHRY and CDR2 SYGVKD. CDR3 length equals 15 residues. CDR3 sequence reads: CAISGGQGREETQYF. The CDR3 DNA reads TGTGCCATCAGTGGGGGACAGGGGAGGGAAGAGACCCAGTACTTC.

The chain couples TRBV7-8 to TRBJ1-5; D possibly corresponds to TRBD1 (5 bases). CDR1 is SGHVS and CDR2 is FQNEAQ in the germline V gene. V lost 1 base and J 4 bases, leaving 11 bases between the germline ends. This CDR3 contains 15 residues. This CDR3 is CASSLGTGPNQPQHF. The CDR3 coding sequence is TGTGCCAGCAGCTTAGGCACAGGACCAAATCAGCCCCAGCATTTT. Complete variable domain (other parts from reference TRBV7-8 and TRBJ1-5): GAGVSQSPRYKVAKRGQDVALRCDPISGHVSLFWYQQALGQGPEFLTYFQNEAQLDKSGLPSDRFFAERPEGSVSTLKIQRTQQEDSAVYLCASSLGTGPNQPQHFGDGTRLSIL.

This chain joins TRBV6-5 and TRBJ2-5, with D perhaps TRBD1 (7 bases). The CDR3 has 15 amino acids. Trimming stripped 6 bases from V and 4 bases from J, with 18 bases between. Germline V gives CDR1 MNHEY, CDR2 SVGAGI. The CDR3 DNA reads TGTGCCAGCAGCGTTTCGACAGGGAGGAGAGAGACCCAGTACTTC. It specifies CASSVSTGRRETQYF.

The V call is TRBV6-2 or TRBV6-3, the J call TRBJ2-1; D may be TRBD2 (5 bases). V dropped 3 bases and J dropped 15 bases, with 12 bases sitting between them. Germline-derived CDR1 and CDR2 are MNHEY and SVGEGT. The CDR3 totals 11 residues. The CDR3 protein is CASSYEGSGFF. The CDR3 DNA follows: TGTGCCAGCAGTTATGAGGGATCTGGGTTCTTC.

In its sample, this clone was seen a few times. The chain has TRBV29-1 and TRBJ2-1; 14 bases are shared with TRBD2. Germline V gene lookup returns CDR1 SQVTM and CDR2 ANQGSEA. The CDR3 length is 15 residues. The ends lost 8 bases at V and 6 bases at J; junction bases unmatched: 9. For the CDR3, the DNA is TGCAGCACACCGGGACTAGCGGGAGAACTCAATGAGCAGTTCTTC. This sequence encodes CSTPGLAGELNEQFF.

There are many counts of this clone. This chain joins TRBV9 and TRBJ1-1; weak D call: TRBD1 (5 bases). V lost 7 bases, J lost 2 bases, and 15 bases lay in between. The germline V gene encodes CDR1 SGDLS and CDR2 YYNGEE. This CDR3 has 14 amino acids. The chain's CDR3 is CASGAGDYNTEAFF. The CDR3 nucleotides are TGTGCCAGCGGGGCCGGAGATTATAACACTGAAGCTTTCTTT.

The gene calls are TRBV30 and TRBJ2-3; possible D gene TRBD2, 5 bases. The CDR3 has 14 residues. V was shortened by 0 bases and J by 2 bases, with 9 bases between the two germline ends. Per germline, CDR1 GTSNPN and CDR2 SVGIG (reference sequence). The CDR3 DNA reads TGTGCCTGGAGTGTAGGCGGGTACACAGATACGCAGTATTTT. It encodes CAWSVGGYTDTQYF.

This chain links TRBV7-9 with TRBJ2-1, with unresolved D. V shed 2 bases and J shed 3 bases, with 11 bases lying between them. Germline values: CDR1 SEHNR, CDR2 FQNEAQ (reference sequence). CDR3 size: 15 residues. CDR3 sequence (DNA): TGTGCCAGCAGCTTATGGGCCGGTGACTACAATGAGCAGTTCTTC. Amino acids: CASSLWAGDYNEQFF. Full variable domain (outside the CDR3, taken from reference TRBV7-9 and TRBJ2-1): DTGVSQNPRHKITKRGQNVTFRCDPISEHNRLYWYRQTLGQGPEFLTYFQNEAQLEKSRLLSDRFSAERPKGSFSTLEIQRTEQGDSAMYLCASSLWAGDYNEQFFGPGTRLTVL.

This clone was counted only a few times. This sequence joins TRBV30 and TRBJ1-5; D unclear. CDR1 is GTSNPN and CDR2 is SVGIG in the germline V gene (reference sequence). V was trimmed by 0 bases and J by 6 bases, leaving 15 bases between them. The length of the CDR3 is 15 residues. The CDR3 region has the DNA TGTGCCTGGAGTGTACCCGGGAATCGGGGTCAGCCCCAGCATTTT. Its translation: CAWSVPGNRGQPQHF.

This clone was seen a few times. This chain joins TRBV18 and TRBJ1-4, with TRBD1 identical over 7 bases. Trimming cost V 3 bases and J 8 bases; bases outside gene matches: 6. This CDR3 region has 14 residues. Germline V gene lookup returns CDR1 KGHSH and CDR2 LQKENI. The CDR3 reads CASSPQGVGEKLFF. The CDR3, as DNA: TGTGCCAGCTCACCTCAGGGGGTTGGGGAAAAACTGTTTTTT.